The 25 T cell receptor beta chains below all came from one sample that was sequenced in a study of cytomegalovirus exposure and HLA in healthy donors. Assay used: immunoSEQ multiplex PCR; TCRdb lists only in-frame clones, some missing. This table holds some 140,000 clones, around four fifths found once. What was sequenced was PBMCs. The receptors stem from a woman in her thirties in good health and CMV-seronegative.

This clone was seen only once. This rearrangement joins TRBV6-1 to TRBJ1-3, with D perhaps matching TRBD1 (5 bases). Germline V gives CDR1 MNHNS, CDR2 SASEGT. Deletions cut 5 bases from V and 4 bases from J, with 15 bases between. The CDR3 length is 15 residues. Here the CDR3 DNA reads TGTGCCAGCAGTATCAAGGGGCTGGGGGGAAACACCATATATTTT. It is translated as CASSIKGLGGNTIYF.

This clone was detected once. This sample also contains other DNA sequences that code for the same CDR3. The V and J genes are TRBV7-8 and TRBJ1-4; perhaps TRBD1 as D (5 bases). V lost 5 bases and J 4 bases, leaving 11 bases between the germline ends. The CDR3 extends over 14 amino acids. Looked up from germline, CDR1 is SGHVS and CDR2 is FQNEAQ. The CDR3 bases are TGTGCCAGCAGCCTCCGGGACTTTAATGAAAAACTGTTTTTT. Encoded protein: CASSLRDFNEKLFF. The full variable domain, with the rest looked up from reference TRBV7-8 and TRBJ1-4, is GAGVSQSPRYKVAKRGQDVALRCDPISGHVSLFWYQQALGQGPEFLTYFQNEAQLDKSGLPSDRFFAERPEGSVSTLKIQRTQQEDSAVYLCASSLRDFNEKLFFGSGTQLSVL.

The chain links TRBV5-1 to TRBJ2-2; 8 positions match TRBD1. CDR3 length: 15 amino acids. The germline CDR1 and CDR2 sequences are SGHRS and YFSETQ. V shed 2 bases, J shed 3 bases, and the junction held 3 bases outside the gene matches. The chain's CDR3 is CASSFGQGYTGELFF. CDR3 DNA: TGCGCCAGCAGCTTCGGACAGGGTTACACCGGGGAGCTGTTTTTT.

The rearrangement links TRBV18 to TRBJ1-5; unclear D gene. Trimming left V 4 bases short and J 4 bases short, with 8 bases between. CDR3 length: 13 amino acids. The germline V gene encodes CDR1 KGHSH and CDR2 LQKENI. CDR3 sequence reads: CASSQAFNQPQHF. For the CDR3, the DNA is TGTGCCAGCTCACAAGCCTTTAATCAGCCCCAGCATTTT.

The CDR3, as DNA: TGCAGCGTTGGCGAGTCTAGCACAGATACGCAGTATTTT. This sequence encodes CSVGESSTDTQYF. This chain connects TRBV29-1 to TRBJ2-3; D gene ambiguous. Germline CDR1 and CDR2: SQVTM and ANQGSEA. V dropped 4 bases and J dropped 0 bases, with 8 bases sitting between them. This CDR3 is 13 amino acids long.

CDR3 in DNA: TGTGCCAGCAGTTTATCGCTTCGGGGGGTCACTGAAGCTTTCTTT. It is translated as CASSLSLRGVTEAFF. This rearrangement joins TRBV27 to TRBJ1-1, with D perhaps TRBD1 (5 bases). V was clipped by 0 bases and J by 4 bases, with 12 bases between them. The CDR3 has 15 residues. From germline, CDR1 is MNHEY and CDR2 SMNVEV (reference sequence).

The chain uses TRBV5-6 and TRBJ2-1; 7 nucleotides line up with TRBD1. The CDR3 length is 14 residues. J lost 7 bases, V lost 1 base, and 5 bases had no gene match. CDR1 is SGHDT, CDR2 YYEEEE, per germline. Here the CDR3 DNA reads TGTGCCAGCAGCTTGCTGACAGGGATAAATGAGCAGTTCTTC. Encoded protein: CASSLLTGINEQFF.

In DNA form, the CDR3 reads TGTGCCAGCAGAATGACAGGGATATACAATCAGCCCCAGCATTTT. This codes for CASRMTGIYNQPQHF. This chain uses TRBV28 with TRBJ1-5; 7 positions agree with TRBD1. Looked up from germline, CDR1 is MDHEN and CDR2 is SYDVKM. CDR3 length: 15 residues. The ends lost 6 bases at V and 3 bases at J; junction bases unmatched: 8.

This chain joins TRBV7-2 and TRBJ2-1, with TRBD2 identical over 14 bases. Germline CDR1 and CDR2: SGHTA and FQGNSA. CDR3 size: 16 residues. Trimming removed 5 bases from V and 7 bases from J; junction bases left unmatched: 7. CDR3 amino acids: CASSPRRTSGGNEQFF. The CDR3 DNA reads as TGTGCCAGCAGCCCGAGGAGGACTAGCGGGGGGAATGAGCAGTTCTTC.

Worth noting for this clone: A read error may be the cause here, since a much bigger clone is one base away. This chain links TRBV6-1 with TRBJ2-3, with TRBD2 matching over 13 bases. V dropped 5 bases and J dropped 4; count of bases not matched to a gene: 3. Germline loops: CDR1 MNHNS, CDR2 SASEGT. There are 15 residues in the CDR3. The CDR3 loop reads CASSQLAGGPDTQYF. In DNA form, the CDR3 reads TGTGCCAGCAGTCAACTAGCGGGGGGGCCAGATACGCAGTATTTT.

The genes are TRBV5-1 and TRBJ2-5; 7 bases fit TRBD1. Trimming cost V 0 bases and J 3 bases; bases outside gene matches: 11. Per the germline V gene, CDR1 is SGHRS and CDR2 is YFSETQ. The CDR3 runs to 17 residues. The CDR3 spells CASSLGPHRGAKETQYF. The DNA for the CDR3 is TGCGCCAGCAGCTTGGGTCCCCACAGGGGCGCCAAAGAGACCCAGTACTTC.

V usage is TRBV4-1 and J usage is TRBJ1-2, with 7 bases lining up with TRBD1. This CDR3 contains 15 residues. Germline V gene sequence: CDR1 MGHRA, CDR2 YSYEKL. V shed 2 bases, J shed 5 bases, and the junction held 8 bases outside the gene matches. The CDR3 protein is CASSQPRQGPYGYTF. As DNA, the CDR3 is TGCGCCAGCAGCCAACCGAGACAGGGTCCGTATGGCTACACCTTC.

This chain uses TRBV2 with TRBJ2-2; D may be TRBD1 (5 bases). The length of the CDR3 is 13 residues. Germline CDR1 is SNHLY and CDR2 is FYNNEI. V lost 6 bases, J lost 6 bases, and 11 bases lay in between. This CDR3 is CASRKTESGELFF. The CDR3 region has the DNA TGTGCCAGCAGGAAGACAGAGTCCGGGGAGCTGTTTTTT.

The rearrangement uses TRBV6-6 and TRBJ2-6, with unresolved D. The CDR3 runs to 14 residues. Germline values: CDR1 MNHNY, CDR2 SVGAGI (reference sequence). V was shortened by 5 bases and J by 3 bases, with 8 bases between the two germline ends. The CDR3, as DNA: TGTGCCAGCAGTCTCACGGTTGGGGCCAACGTCCTGACTTTC. As protein: CASSLTVGANVLTF.

The J gene is TRBJ1-4, the V gene TRBV5-1; unclear D gene. Germline V gene data show CDR1 as SGHRS and CDR2 as YFSETQ. V lost 0 bases and J lost 0, with 9 bases in between. The CDR3 sequence is 16 residues long. CDR3: CASSLGSGATNEKLFF. CDR3 nucleotides: TGCGCCAGCAGCTTGGGTTCGGGTGCAACTAATGAAAAACTGTTTTTT.

This clone occurred once. The chain has TRBV25-1 and TRBJ2-7; unclear D gene. This CDR3 is built from 13 residues. The germline V gene encodes CDR1 MGHDK and CDR2 SYGVNS. Trimming removed 5 bases from V and 5 bases from J, with 13 bases in between. The CDR3 sequence is CASSLWAGNEQYF. The CDR3 region has the DNA TGTGCCAGCAGTCTTTGGGCTGGAAACGAGCAGTACTTC.

The chain is built from TRBV25-1 and TRBJ1-6; 11 positions agree with TRBD1. The germline V gene has CDR1 MGHDK and CDR2 SYGVNS. The CDR3 is made up of 15 amino acids. With V trimmed by 6 bases and J by 7 bases, 5 bases remained unmatched. The CDR3 protein is CASSPDRGLNSPLHF. CDR3 DNA: TGTGCCAGCAGCCCGGACAGGGGGCTAAATTCACCCCTCCACTTT.

This chain joins TRBV18 and TRBJ2-1; D is undetermined. The V gene's germline CDR1 is KGHSH and CDR2 LQKENI. The CDR3 is made up of 14 amino acids. Trimming removed 5 bases at V and 7 bases at J, with 15 bases between. CDR3 DNA: TGTGCCAGCTCAAGCCCCCTACCCGTGAATGAGCAGTTCTTC. This encodes CASSSPLPVNEQFF.

The chain links TRBV5-1 to TRBJ2-5, with TRBD2 matching over 10 bases. The length of the CDR3 is 15 residues. V was pared by 2 bases and J by 4 bases, with 5 bases of the junction left unmatched. Germline CDR1 is SGHRS and CDR2 is YFSETQ. In nucleotides, the CDR3 is TGCGCCAGCAGCTTAGGGACTAGCGACATAGAGACCCAGTACTTC. Translating it yields CASSLGTSDIETQYF.

The chain carries TRBV4-2 and TRBJ2-7; 9 bases are shared with TRBD1. This CDR3 is built from 14 residues. The V gene end was trimmed by 4 bases and the J gene end by 7 bases; junction bases not matched to a gene: 8. Germline V lookup: CDR1 LGHNA, CDR2 YNFKEQ. In DNA, the CDR3 is TGTGCCAGCAGCCCCCGGGACAGGGATTATGAGCAGTACTTC. This codes for CASSPRDRDYEQYF.

The V and J genes are TRBV30 and TRBJ2-3; 9 bases agree with TRBD1. The CDR3 spans 12 residues. Per the germline V gene, CDR1 is GTSNPN and CDR2 is SVGIG (reference sequence). The CDR3 sequence is CAGDRATDTQYF. The CDR3, as DNA: TGTGCGGGGGACAGGGCCACAGATACGCAGTATTTT.

The V call is TRBV5-1, the J call TRBJ2-5; D perhaps matches TRBD2 (6 bases). Germline lookup yields CDR1 SGHRS and CDR2 YFSETQ. The CDR3 spans 15 residues. V dropped 3 bases and J dropped 7 bases, with 19 bases sitting between them. CDR3 in DNA: TGCGCCAGCAGCTCGCCCCGGGACTCCGGGGGGACCCAGTACTTC. Translating gives CASSSPRDSGGTQYF. Supplemented by reference TRBV5-1 and TRBJ2-5, the full variable domain reads KAGVTQTPRYLIKTRGQQVTLSCSPISGHRSVSWYQQTPGQGLQFLFEYFSETQRNKGNFPGRFSGRQFSNSRSEMNVSTLELGDSALYLCASSSPRDSGGTQYFGPGTRLLVL.

This clone was seen a few times. This sequence joins TRBV6-5 and TRBJ1-5, with TRBD1 matching over 7 bases. The germline V gene encodes CDR1 MNHEY and CDR2 SVGAGI. The V and J ends lost 4 bases and 5 bases, in that order; junction bases with no gene match: 11. The CDR3 is made up of 16 amino acids. Written as DNA, the CDR3 is TGTGCCAGCAGTTCCCAACCGACAGGGTGGGATCAGCCCCAGCATTTT. Translated, it gives CASSSQPTGWDQPQHF.

The rearrangement links TRBV2 to TRBJ2-3; TRBD2 aligns across 11 bases. After removal of 7 bases from V and 2 bases from J, the junction contained 8 bases not matched to a gene. This CDR3 region has 16 residues. Germline values: CDR1 SNHLY, CDR2 FYNNEI. The CDR3 protein is CASMPGLAGSTDTQYF. The DNA of the CDR3 is TGTGCCAGCATGCCTGGACTAGCGGGTTCCACAGATACGCAGTATTTT.

This chain links TRBV19 with TRBJ2-5; TRBD2 matches at 8 bases. Germline V gene sequence: CDR1 LNHDA, CDR2 SQIVND (reference sequence). V shed 6 bases, J shed 1 base, and the junction held 4 bases outside the gene matches. The CDR3 extends over 14 amino acids. Here the CDR3 DNA reads TGTGCCAGTAGCCGTAGCGGGGTCCAAGAGACCCAGTACTTC. It is translated as CASSRSGVQETQYF.